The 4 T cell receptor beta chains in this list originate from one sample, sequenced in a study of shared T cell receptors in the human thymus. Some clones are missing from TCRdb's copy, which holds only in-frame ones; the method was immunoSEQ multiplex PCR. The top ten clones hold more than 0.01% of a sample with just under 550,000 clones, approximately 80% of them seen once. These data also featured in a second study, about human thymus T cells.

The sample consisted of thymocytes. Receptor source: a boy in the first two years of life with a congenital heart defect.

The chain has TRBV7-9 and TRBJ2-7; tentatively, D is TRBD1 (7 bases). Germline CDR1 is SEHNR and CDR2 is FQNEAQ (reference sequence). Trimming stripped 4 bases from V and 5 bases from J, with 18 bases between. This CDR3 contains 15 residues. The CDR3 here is CASSSPGGGYDEQYF. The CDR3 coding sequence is TGTGCCAGCAGCTCCCCAGGAGGGGGCTACGACGAGCAGTACTTC. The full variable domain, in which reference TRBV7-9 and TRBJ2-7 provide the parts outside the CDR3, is DTGVSQNPRHKITKRGQNVTFRCDPISEHNRLYWYRQTLGQGPEFLTYFQNEAQLEKSRLLSDRFSAERPKGSFSTLEIQRTEQGDSAMYLCASSSPGGGYDEQYFGPGTRLTVT.

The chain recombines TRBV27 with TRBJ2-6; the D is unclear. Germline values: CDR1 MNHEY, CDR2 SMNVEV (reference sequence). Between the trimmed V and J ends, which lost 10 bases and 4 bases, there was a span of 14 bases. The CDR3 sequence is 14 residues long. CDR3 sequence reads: CATRGALGANVLTF. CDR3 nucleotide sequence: TGTGCCACCCGAGGAGCCCTCGGGGCCAACGTCCTGACTTTC.

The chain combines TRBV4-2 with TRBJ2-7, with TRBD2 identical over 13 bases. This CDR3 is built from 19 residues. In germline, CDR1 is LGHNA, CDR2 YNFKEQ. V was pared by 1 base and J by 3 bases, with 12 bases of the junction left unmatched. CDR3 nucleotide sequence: TGTGCCAGCAGCCAAGCTCGAAAGAGAACTAGCGGGAGGGACTACGAGCAGTACTTC. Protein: CASSQARKRTSGRDYEQYF.

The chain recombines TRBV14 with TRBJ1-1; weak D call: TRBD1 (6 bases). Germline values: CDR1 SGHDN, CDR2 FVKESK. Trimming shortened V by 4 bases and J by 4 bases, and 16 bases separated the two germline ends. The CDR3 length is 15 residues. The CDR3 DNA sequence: TGTGCCAGCAGCCGAGTGATCCGGGGGGCCACTGAAGCTTTCTTT. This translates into CASSRVIRGATEAFF.